This T cell receptor beta chain was sequenced for a study of T cell responses to AZD1222 COVID-19 vaccine. The V and J ends lost 0 bases and 1 base respectively, with 13 bases between them. The CDR3 consists of 18 residues. Germline assignment: CDR1 PRHDT and CDR2 FYEKMQ (reference sequence). Overall study results and limits: Clonal diversity may have been underestimated, and the donors were mostly white British, with more females than males.

Turning to this clone: What it recognizes is unknown.

Method: immunoSEQ multiplex PCR; TCRdb's copy keeps in-frame clones and lacks some. The sample data list about 140,000 clones. Sequencing was done on a sample of peripheral blood. The chain couples TRBV13 to TRBJ2-6; possibly TRBD2 for D (7 bases). This clonotype originated in an adult in good health. In DNA form, the CDR3 reads TGTGCCAGCAGCTTAGGGCGGGGGCTTATATCTGGGGCCAACGTCCTGACTTTC. Its translation: CASSLGRGLISGANVLTF. Full variable domain (outside the CDR3, taken from reference TRBV13 and TRBJ2-6): AAGVIQSPRHLIKEKRETATLKCYPIPRHDTVYWYQQGPGQDPQFLISFYEKMQSDKGSIPDRFSAQQFSDYHSELNMSSLELGDSALYFCASSLGRGLISGANVLTFGAGSRLTVL.